A single TCR beta chain is shown here with its context. Original analysis: Counts of nucleated cells, estimated from reference gene primer amplification, were obtained. Some clones are missing from TCRdb's copy, which holds only in-frame ones; the method was immunoSEQ multiplex PCR. D and trimming come from the DNA, and the V and J calls and clone size come from that table. Among 350,000 to 450,000 clones, roughly 85% were seen once, and the ten largest hold 3% to 4.5%. The CDR3 runs 15 residues. With 3 bases clipped from V and 2 bases from J, the junction kept 5 bases outside the gene matches. Germline V gene sequence: CDR1 SGDLS, CDR2 YYNGEE. The sample originates from a study of blood T cell repertoires in COVID-19. Across the study: Spain, Italy and the United States supplied samples that represented acute and convalescent COVID-19. PBMCs, B-cell-depleted T cells, or T cells were the source of the cDNA or gDNA that made up the material.

The sequence was collected from a woman between 18 and 29 years old with acute or convalescent COVID-19. The rearrangement joins TRBV9 to TRBJ1-5, with 7 positions matching TRBD1. Sequenced sample: peripheral blood. Here the CDR3 DNA reads TGTGCCAGCAGCGCTTCAGGGGGGCGCAATCAGCCCCAGCATTTT. This encodes CASSASGGRNQPQHF.